The 27 T cell receptor beta chains in this list originate from one sample, sequenced in a study of T cells expressing NK-cell markers. From the 5' RACE reads, TCRdb lists one entry per CDR3 protein and no DNA. The repertoire table contains approximately 550,000 distinct CDR3 sequences. Source material: blood T cells: a sorted CD56 or NKG2C T cell subset, CD4+ or CD8+ T cells, or bulk PBMC T cells (not recorded which). The receptors come from a man aged 18 to 30 in good health.

This rearrangement joins TRBV27 to TRBJ2-2; TCRdb's assignment of TRBD2 cannot be checked, as there is no DNA. The germline CDR1 and CDR2 sequences are MNHEY and SMNVEV (reference sequence). The CDR3 has 17 residues. CDR3 residues: CASSFITLAENTGELFF.

The chain links TRBV27 to TRBJ2-7; checking the TCRdb D call of TRBD1 is not possible without DNA. Germline CDR1 reads MNHEY; CDR2 reads SMNVEV (reference sequence). The CDR3 is 14 residues long. CDR3 sequence: CASSRTGWEYEQYF.

The rearrangement uses TRBV20-1 and TRBJ2-1; the TRBD2 assignment by TCRdb is unverifiable without DNA. Germline V gives CDR1 DFQATT, CDR2 SNEGSKA (reference sequence). There are 16 residues in the CDR3. CDR3 protein: CSVIGGDSSSYNEQFF.

This chain connects TRBV27 to TRBJ1-6; the TCRdb D gene call, TRBD1, has no DNA to confirm it. The germline V gene has CDR1 MNHEY and CDR2 SMNVEV (reference sequence). The CDR3 has 14 amino acids. The CDR3 loop reads CASCPTGGNSPLHF.

The rearrangement uses TRBV7-2 and TRBJ2-7; without DNA, the TCRdb call of TRBD1 cannot be checked. Germline V gene data show CDR1 as SGHTA and CDR2 as FQGNSA. The CDR3 is made up of 15 amino acids. The CDR3: CASSAPPQGFYEQYF.

V usage is TRBV6-5 and J usage is TRBJ2-1; TCRdb's D gene call, TRBD1, goes unchecked for lack of DNA. The CDR3 loop spans 16 amino acids. The germline V gene encodes CDR1 MNHEY and CDR2 SVGAGI. The CDR3 sequence: CASSYSLGQIYNEQFF.

This rearrangement joins TRBV18 to TRBJ2-6. This CDR3 has 19 amino acids. Germline V gives CDR1 KGHSH, CDR2 LQKENI. The CDR3 loop is CASSPSATSRASGANVLTF. The full variable domain, with the rest looked up from reference TRBV18 and TRBJ2-6, is NAGVMQNPRHLVRRRGQEARLRCSPMKGHSHVYWYRQLPEEGLKFMVYLQKENIIDESGMPKERFSAEFPKEGPSILRIQQVVRGDSAAYFCASSPSATSRASGANVLTFGAGSRLTVL.

The rearrangement uses TRBV10-3 and TRBJ1-1; there is no DNA to check the TCRdb D call of TRBD1. The CDR3 loop spans 13 amino acids. CDR1 is ENHRY and CDR2 is SYGVKD in the germline V gene. The CDR3 spells CATFPGDLTEAFF.

The chain recombines TRBV6-1 with TRBJ2-3; TCRdb returns TRBD2, unconfirmable since there is no DNA. Germline V CDR1 and CDR2: MNHNS, SASEGT. CDR3 size: 17 residues. The CDR3 protein is CASSSGTSGRGEDTQYF.

The chain carries TRBV9 and TRBJ2-3; the TCRdb D gene call, TRBD2, has no DNA to confirm it. The CDR3 is 15 residues long. Germline V gene data show CDR1 as SGDLS and CDR2 as YYNGEE. The CDR3 protein is CASSVQRKSTDTQYF.

This chain connects TRBV9 to TRBJ2-1. This CDR3 has 14 residues. In germline, CDR1 is SGDLS, CDR2 YYNGEE. CDR3: CASSVDGAYNEQFF.

The chain has TRBV10-3 and TRBJ2-5. The CDR3 consists of 13 residues. Germline values: CDR1 ENHRY, CDR2 SYGVKD. This chain's CDR3 is CAIRSGSQETQYF.

The chain uses TRBV7-2 and TRBJ1-3. Germline V CDR1 and CDR2: SGHTA, FQGNSA. The CDR3 is 14 residues long. The CDR3 loop is CASSLGERGNTIYF.

The genes are TRBV15 and TRBJ1-5; there is no DNA to check the TCRdb D call of TRBD1. Germline CDR1 and CDR2: LNHNV and YYDKDF (reference sequence). CDR3 length equals 15 residues. CDR3 residues: CATSILDRVNQPQHF.

This sequence joins TRBV20-1 and TRBJ2-1. Germline lookup yields CDR1 DFQATT and CDR2 SNEGSKA (reference sequence). There are 14 residues in the CDR3. Here the CDR3 reads CSARAGRSYNEQFF.

The rearrangement uses TRBV20-1 and TRBJ1-6. CDR1 and CDR2 (germline): DFQATT, SNEGSKA (reference sequence). The CDR3 extends over 14 amino acids. The chain's CDR3 is CSARGRQVNSPLHF.

This rearrangement joins TRBV12-3 or TRBV12-4 to TRBJ2-3; TCRdb's D gene call, TRBD1, goes unchecked for lack of DNA. The CDR3 consists of 13 residues. CDR3 residues: CASSPQGPDTQYF.

The chain combines TRBV20-1 with TRBJ2-7; no DNA is available, so the TRBD1 call from TCRdb remains unchecked. The germline V gene has CDR1 DFQATT and CDR2 SNEGSKA (reference sequence). The CDR3 sequence is 13 residues long. This CDR3 reads CSARGDNSYEQYF.

The chain couples TRBV6-5 to TRBJ2-4; TCRdb gives TRBD1 as the D gene, but with no DNA this cannot be confirmed. The CDR3 runs 16 residues. In germline, CDR1 is MNHEY, CDR2 SVGAGI. The CDR3 sequence is CASSYSIEGVANIQYF.

The chain joins TRBV6-5 to TRBJ2-2. In germline, CDR1 is MNHEY, CDR2 SVGAGI. The CDR3 has 17 residues. CDR3 protein: CASSYSVSTANTGELFF.

J is TRBJ2-1 and V is TRBV20-1. Looked up from germline, CDR1 is DFQATT and CDR2 is SNEGSKA (reference sequence). The CDR3 totals 13 residues. The CDR3 reads CSAYRAPYNEQFF.

The gene calls are TRBV11-1 and TRBJ2-6; without DNA, the TCRdb call of TRBD1 cannot be checked. CDR3 length: 16 residues. Germline V gene sequence: CDR1 SGHAT, CDR2 FQDESV (reference sequence). CDR3 sequence: CASSPGRISGANVLTF.

The rearrangement uses TRBV9 and TRBJ2-1. CDR1 is SGDLS and CDR2 is YYNGEE in the germline V gene. This CDR3 has 16 amino acids. The CDR3 sequence is CASSAGLAISYNEQFF.

J is TRBJ2-1 and V is TRBV24-1. The CDR3 runs 12 residues. Looked up from germline, CDR1 is KGHDR and CDR2 is SFDVKD. The CDR3 sequence is CATSDARREQFF.

V is TRBV7-9 and J is TRBJ2-2; without DNA, the TCRdb call of TRBD2 cannot be checked. In germline, CDR1 is SEHNR, CDR2 FQNEAQ (reference sequence). This CDR3 has 16 residues. The CDR3 is CASIAWTSGNTGELFF.

The chain recombines TRBV6-2 or TRBV6-3 with TRBJ2-1; absent DNA, TCRdb's TRBD2 call cannot be checked. The CDR3 is 19 residues long. Germline assignment: CDR1 MNHEY and CDR2 SVGEGT. CDR3: CASSSTVDKRREVYNEQFF.

The CDR3 is CSAGSTNQNIQYF. This chain links TRBV20-1 with TRBJ2-4. The CDR3 spans 13 residues. Germline assignment: CDR1 DFQATT and CDR2 SNEGSKA (reference sequence).